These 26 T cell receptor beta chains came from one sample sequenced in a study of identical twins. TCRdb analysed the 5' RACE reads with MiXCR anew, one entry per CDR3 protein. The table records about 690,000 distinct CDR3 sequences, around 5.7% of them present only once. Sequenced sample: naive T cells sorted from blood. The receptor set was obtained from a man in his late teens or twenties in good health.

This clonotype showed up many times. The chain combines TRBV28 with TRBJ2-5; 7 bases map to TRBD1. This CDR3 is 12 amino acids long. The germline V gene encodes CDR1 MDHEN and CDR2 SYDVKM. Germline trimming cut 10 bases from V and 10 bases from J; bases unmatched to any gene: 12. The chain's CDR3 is CAITGAQRGQYF. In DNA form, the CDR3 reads TGTGCCATCACAGGGGCCCAACGGGGCCAGTACTTC.

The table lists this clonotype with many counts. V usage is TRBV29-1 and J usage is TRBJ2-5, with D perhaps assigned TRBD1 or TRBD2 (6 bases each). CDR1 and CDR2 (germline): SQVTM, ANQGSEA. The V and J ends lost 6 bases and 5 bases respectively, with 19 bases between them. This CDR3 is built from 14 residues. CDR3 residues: CSVGNRVGGETQYF. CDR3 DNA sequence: TGCAGCGTAGGAAACAGGGTCGGAGGGGAGACCCAGTACTTC. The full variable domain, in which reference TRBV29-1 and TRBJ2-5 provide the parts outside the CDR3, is SAVISQKPSRDICQRGTSLTIQCQVDSQVTMMFWYRQQPGQSLTLIATANQGSEATYESGFVIDKFPISRPNLTFSTLTVSNMSPEDSSIYLCSVGNRVGGETQYFGPGTRLLVL.

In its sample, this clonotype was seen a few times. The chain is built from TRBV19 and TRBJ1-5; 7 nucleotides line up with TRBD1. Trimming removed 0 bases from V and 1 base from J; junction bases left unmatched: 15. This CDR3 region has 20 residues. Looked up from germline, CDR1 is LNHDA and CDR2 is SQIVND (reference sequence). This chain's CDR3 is CASSIDRLGQAEESNQPQHF. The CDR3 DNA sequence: TGTGCCAGTAGTATAGATCGTCTAGGACAGGCTGAAGAAAGCAATCAGCCCCAGCATTTT.

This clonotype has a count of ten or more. The CDR3 DNA is TGCGCCAGCAGCCAAGATATAGGGGCGGGAGAGGCTTACGAGCAGTACGTC. It is translated as CASSQDIGAGEAYEQYV. The rearrangement links TRBV4-1 to TRBJ2-7, with 7 nucleotides matching TRBD2. This CDR3 has 17 amino acids. The germline V gene has CDR1 MGHRA and CDR2 YSYEKL. J was trimmed by 4 bases and V by 0 bases; bases with no gene match: 12.

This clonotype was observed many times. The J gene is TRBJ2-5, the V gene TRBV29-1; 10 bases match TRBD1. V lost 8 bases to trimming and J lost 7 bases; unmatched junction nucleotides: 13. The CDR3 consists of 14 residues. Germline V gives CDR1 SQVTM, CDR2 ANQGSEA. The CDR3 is CSTWDRGPPGTQYF. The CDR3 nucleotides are TGCAGCACTTGGGACAGGGGCCCCCCGGGGACCCAGTACTTC.

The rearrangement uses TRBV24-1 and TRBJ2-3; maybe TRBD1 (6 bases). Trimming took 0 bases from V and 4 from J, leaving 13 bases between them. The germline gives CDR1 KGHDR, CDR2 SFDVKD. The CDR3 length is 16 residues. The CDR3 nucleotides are TGTGCCACCAGTGATTTGCAGGGGTGGGGCCCAGATACGCAGTATTTT. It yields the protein CATSDLQGWGPDTQYF.

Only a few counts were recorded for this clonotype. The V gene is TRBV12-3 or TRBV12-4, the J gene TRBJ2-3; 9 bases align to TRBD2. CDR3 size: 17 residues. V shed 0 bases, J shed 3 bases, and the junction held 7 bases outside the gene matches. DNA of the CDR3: TGTGCCAGCAGTTTAGCCATGGGACTAGCTTATACAGATACGCAGTATTTT. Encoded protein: CASSLAMGLAYTDTQYF.

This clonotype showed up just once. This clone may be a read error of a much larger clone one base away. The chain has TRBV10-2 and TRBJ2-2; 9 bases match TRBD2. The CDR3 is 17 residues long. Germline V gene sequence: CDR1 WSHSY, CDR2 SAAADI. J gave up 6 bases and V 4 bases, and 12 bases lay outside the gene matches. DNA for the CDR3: TGCGCCAGCAGTGTGACTTTAGGGACTAGCAAGGCCGGGGAGCTGTTTTTT. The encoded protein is CASSVTLGTSKAGELFF.

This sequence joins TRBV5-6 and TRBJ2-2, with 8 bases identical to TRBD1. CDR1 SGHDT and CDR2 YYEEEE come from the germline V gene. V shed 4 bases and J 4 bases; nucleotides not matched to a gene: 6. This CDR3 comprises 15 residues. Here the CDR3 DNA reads TGTGCCAGCAGCCACGGGACAGGAGCCACCGGGGAGCTGTTTTTT. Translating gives CASSHGTGATGELFF.

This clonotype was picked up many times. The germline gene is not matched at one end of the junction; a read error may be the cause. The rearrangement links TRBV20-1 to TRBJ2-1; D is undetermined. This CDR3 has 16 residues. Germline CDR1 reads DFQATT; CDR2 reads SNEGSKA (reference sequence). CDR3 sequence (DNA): TGCAGTGCTAGTGCCCCAGAATCCCCAAACCCCTATGACCAGTTCTTC. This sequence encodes CSASAPESPNPYDQFF.

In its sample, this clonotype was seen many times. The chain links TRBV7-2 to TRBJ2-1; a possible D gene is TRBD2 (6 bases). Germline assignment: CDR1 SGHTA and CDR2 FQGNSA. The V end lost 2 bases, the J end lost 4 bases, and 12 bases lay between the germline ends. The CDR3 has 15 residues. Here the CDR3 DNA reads TGTGCCAGCAGCTTAAGGAGGGAGTGGTACAATGAGCAGTTCTTC. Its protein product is CASSLRREWYNEQFF.

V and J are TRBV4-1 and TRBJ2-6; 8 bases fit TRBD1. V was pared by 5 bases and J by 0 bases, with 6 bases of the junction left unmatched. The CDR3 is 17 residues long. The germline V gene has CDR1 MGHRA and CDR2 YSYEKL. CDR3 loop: CASSKQGVPSGANVLTF. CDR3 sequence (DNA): TGCGCCAGCAGCAAACAGGGGGTGCCCTCTGGGGCCAACGTCCTGACTTTC.

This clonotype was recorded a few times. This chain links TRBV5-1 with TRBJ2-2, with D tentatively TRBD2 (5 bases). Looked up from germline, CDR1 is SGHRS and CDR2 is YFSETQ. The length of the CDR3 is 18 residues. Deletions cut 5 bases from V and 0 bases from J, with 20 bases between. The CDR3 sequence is CASSSRTRPPANTGELFF. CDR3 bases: TGCGCCAGCAGTTCCAGGACTCGACCCCCCGCGAACACCGGGGAGCTGTTTTTT.

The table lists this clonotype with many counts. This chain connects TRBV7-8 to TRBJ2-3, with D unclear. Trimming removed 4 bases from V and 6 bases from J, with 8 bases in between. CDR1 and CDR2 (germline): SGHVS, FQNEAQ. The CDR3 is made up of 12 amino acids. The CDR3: CASSYVGDTQYF. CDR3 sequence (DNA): TGTGCCAGCAGCTATGTTGGGGATACGCAGTATTTT.

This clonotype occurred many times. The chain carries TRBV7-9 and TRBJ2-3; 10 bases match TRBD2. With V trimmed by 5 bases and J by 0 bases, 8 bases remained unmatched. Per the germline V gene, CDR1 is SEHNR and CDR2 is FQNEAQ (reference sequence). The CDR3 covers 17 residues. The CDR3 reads CASSPWTSGTSTDTQYF. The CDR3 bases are TGTGCCAGCAGCCCCTGGACTAGCGGCACTAGCACAGATACGCAGTATTTT.

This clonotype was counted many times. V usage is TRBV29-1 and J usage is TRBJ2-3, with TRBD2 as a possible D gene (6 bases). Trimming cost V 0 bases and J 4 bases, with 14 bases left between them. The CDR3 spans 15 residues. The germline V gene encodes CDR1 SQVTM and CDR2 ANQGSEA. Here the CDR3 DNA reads TGCAGCGTTGAAGATGTGACTAGTCGGGCAGATACGCAGTATTTT. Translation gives CSVEDVTSRADTQYF.

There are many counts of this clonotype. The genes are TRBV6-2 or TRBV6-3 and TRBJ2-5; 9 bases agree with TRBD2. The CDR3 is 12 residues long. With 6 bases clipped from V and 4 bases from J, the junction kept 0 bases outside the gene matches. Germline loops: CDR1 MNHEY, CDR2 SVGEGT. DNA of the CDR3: TGTGCCAGCAGGACTAGCGGAGAGACCCAGTACTTC. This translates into CASRTSGETQYF.

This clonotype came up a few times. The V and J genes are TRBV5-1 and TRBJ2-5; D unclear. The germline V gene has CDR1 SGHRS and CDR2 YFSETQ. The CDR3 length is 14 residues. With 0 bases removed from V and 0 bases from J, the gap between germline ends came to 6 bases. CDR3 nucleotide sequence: TGCGCCAGCAGCTTGGACATCTACCAAGAGACCCAGTACTTC. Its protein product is CASSLDIYQETQYF.

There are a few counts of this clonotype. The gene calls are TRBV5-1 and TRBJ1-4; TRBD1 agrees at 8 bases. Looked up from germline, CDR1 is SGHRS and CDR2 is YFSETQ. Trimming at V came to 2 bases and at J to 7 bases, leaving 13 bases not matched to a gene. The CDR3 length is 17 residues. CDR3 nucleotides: TGCGCCAGCAGCTTAGGGTTTCAGGGGGCGCGTGTTGAAAAACTGTTTTTT. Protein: CASSLGFQGARVEKLFF.

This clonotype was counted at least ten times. CDR3 nucleotides: TGTGCCAGCAGCCCCGGGACAGCTCTCGAGCAGTACTTC. It codes for CASSPGTALEQYF. The rearrangement links TRBV11-2 to TRBJ2-7; 7 bases line up with TRBD1. The CDR3 has 13 residues. The junction had 7 bases not matched to a gene; V was cut back by 5 bases and J by 6 bases. The germline V gene has CDR1 SGHAT and CDR2 FQNNGV.

CDR3 region: CATRRVGTGELFF. The CDR3 DNA sequence: TGTGCCACTAGGAGGGTGGGCACCGGGGAGCTGTTTTTT. The rearrangement links TRBV7-6 to TRBJ2-2; possibly TRBD2 for D (6 bases). V lost 10 bases and J lost 4, with 13 bases in between. Germline lookup yields CDR1 SGHVS and CDR2 FNYEAQ. CDR3 length: 13 amino acids.

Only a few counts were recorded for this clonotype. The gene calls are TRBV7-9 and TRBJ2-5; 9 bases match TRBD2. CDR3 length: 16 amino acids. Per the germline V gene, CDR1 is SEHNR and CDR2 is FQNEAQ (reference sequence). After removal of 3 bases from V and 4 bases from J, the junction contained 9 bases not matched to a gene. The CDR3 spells CASSFRREGRGETQYF. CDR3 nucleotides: TGTGCCAGCAGCTTTCGGCGGGAGGGCCGAGGAGAGACCCAGTACTTC.

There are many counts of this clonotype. CDR3 nucleotides: TGTGCCAGCAGTCCATTAAGCGTAACCTACGAGCAGTACTTC. This sequence encodes CASSPLSVTYEQYF. The chain uses TRBV27 and TRBJ2-7; the D is unclear. V lost 5 bases to trimming and J lost 2 bases, with 13 bases between them. The CDR3 is 14 residues long. From germline, CDR1 is MNHEY and CDR2 SMNVEV (reference sequence).

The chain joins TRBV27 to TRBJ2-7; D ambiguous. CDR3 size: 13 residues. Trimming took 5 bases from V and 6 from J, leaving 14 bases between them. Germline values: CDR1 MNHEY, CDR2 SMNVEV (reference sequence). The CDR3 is CASSPNGLFEQYV. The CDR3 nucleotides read TGTGCCAGCAGTCCCAACGGGTTGTTCGAGCAGTACGTC.

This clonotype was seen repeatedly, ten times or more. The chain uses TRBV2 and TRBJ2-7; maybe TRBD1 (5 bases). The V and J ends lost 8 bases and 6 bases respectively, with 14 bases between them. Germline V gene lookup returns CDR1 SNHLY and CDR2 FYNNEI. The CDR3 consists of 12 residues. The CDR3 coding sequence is TGTGCCAGCGTTGGATCAGGGCTCGAGCAGTACGTC. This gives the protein CASVGSGLEQYV.

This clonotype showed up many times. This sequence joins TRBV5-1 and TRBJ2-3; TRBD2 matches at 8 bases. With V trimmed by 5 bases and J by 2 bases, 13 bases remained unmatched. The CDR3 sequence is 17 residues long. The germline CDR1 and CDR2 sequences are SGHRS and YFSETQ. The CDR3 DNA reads TGCGCCAGCAGACCTCCCCCGTCGGGAGGGTACACAGATACGCAGTATTTT. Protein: CASRPPPSGGYTDTQYF. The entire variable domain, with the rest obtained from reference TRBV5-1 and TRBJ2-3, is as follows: KAGVTQTPRYLIKTRGQQVTLSCSPISGHRSVSWYQQTPGQGLQFLFEYFSETQRNKGNFPGRFSGRQFSNSRSEMNVSTLELGDSALYLCASRPPPSGGYTDTQYFGPGTRLTVL.